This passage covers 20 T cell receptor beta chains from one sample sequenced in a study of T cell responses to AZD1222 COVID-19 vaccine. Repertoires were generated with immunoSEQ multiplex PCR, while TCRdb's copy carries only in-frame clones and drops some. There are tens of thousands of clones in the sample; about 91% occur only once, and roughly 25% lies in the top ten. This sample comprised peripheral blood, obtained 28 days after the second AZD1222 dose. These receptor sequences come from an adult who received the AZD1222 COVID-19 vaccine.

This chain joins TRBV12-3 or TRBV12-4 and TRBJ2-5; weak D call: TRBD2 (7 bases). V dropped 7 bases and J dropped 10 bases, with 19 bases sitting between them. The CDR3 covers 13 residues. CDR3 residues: CASNLGGEVVQYF. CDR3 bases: TGTGCCAGCAACTTAGGGGGGGAAGTTGTCCAGTACTTC.

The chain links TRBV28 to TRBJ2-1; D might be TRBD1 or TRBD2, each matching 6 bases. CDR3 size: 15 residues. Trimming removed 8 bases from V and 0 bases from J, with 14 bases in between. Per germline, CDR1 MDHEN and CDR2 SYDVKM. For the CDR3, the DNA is TGTGCCAGCGGGGGGCAGGGCAGCTCCTACAATGAGCAGTTCTTC. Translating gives CASGGQGSSYNEQFF.

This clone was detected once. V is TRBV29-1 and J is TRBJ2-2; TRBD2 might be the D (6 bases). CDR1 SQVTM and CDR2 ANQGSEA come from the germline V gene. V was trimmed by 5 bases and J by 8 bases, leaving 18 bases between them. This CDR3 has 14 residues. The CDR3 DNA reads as TGCAGCGTTAGAGTCGGGAGCCGGACTGGGGAGCTGTTTTTT. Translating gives CSVRVGSRTGELFF.

CDR3 nucleotide sequence: TGTGCCAGCAGCACCGAACGGGGGACTGAAGCTTTCTTT. This encodes CASSTERGTEAFF. The chain links TRBV4-2 to TRBJ1-1; D is perhaps TRBD1 (5 bases). The CDR3 has 13 amino acids. Germline V lookup: CDR1 LGHNA, CDR2 YNFKEQ. V lost 5 bases, J lost 5 bases, and 12 bases lay in between.

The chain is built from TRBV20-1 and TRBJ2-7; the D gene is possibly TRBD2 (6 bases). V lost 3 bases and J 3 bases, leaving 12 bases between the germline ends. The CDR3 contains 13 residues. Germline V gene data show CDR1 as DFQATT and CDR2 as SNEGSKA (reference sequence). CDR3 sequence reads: CSASLYGSYEQYF. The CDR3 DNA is TGCAGTGCTAGTCTTTACGGGAGCTACGAGCAGTACTTC.

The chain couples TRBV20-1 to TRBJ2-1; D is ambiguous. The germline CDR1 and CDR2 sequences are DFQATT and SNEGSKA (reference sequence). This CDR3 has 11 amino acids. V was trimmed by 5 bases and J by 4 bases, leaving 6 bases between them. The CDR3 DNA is TGCAGTGCTGGACCTTACAATGAGCAGTTCTTC. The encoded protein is CSAGPYNEQFF.

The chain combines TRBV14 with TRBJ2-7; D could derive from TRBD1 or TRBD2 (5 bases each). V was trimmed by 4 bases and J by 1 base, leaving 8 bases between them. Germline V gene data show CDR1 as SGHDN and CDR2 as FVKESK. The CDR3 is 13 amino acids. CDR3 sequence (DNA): TGTGCCAGCAGCCTGGGACGGTCCTACGAGCAGTACTTC. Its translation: CASSLGRSYEQYF.

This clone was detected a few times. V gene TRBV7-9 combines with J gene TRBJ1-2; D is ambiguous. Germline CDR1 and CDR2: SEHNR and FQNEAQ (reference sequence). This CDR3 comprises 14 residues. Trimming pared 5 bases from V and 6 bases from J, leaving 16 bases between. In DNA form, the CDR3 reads TGTGCCAGCAGCCTCAATGGACGCGGTCATGGCTACACCTTC. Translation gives CASSLNGRGHGYTF.

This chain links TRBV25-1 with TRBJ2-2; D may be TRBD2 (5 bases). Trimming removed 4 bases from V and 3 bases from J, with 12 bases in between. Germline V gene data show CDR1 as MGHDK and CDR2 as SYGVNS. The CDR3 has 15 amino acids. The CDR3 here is CASSVRGSYTGELFF. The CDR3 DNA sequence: TGTGCCAGCAGTGTCCGGGGTTCGTACACCGGGGAGCTGTTTTTT.

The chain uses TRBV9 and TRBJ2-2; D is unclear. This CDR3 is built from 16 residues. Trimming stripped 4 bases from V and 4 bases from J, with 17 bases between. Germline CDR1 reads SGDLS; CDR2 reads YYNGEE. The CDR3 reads CASSPGSVGRTGELFF. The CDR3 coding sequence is TGTGCCAGCAGCCCCGGGTCAGTTGGTCGCACCGGGGAGCTGTTTTTT. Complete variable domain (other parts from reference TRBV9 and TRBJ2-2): DSGVTQTPKHLITATGQRVTLRCSPRSGDLSVYWYQQSLDQGLQFLIQYYNGEERAKGNILERFSAQQFPDLHSELNLSSLELGDSALYFCASSPGSVGRTGELFFGEGSRLTVL.

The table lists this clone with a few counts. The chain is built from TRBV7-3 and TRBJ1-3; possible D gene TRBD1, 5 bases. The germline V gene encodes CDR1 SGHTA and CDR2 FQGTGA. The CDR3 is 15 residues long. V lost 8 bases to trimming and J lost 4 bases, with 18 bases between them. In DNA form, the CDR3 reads TGTGCCAGCGGCCCGACAGCGGGCGGCGGAAACACCATATATTTT. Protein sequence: CASGPTAGGGNTIYF.

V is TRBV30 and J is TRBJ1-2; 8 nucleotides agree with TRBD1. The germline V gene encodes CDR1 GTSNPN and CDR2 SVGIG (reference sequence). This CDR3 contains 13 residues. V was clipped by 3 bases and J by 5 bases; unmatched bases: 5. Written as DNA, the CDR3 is TGTGCCTGGAGCCGGGACAGGCCTTATGGCTACACCTTC. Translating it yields CAWSRDRPYGYTF.

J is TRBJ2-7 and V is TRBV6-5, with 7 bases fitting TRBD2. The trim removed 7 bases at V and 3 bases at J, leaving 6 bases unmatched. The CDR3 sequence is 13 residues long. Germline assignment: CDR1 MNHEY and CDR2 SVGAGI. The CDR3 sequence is CASTAGVVYEQYF. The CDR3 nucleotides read TGTGCCAGCACCGCGGGGGTGGTCTACGAGCAGTACTTC.

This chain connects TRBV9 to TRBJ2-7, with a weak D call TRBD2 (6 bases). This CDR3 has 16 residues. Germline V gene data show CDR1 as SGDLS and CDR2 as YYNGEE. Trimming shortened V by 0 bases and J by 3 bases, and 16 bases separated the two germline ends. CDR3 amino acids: CASSVAGGGPLYEQYF. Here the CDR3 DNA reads TGTGCCAGCAGCGTAGCTGGAGGAGGGCCCCTCTACGAGCAGTACTTC.

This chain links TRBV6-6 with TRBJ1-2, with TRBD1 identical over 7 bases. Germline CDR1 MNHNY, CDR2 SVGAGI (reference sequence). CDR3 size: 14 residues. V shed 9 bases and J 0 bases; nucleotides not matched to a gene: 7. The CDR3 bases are TGTGCCAGTACGGCAGGGGGAACTAACTATGGCTACACCTTC. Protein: CASTAGGTNYGYTF.

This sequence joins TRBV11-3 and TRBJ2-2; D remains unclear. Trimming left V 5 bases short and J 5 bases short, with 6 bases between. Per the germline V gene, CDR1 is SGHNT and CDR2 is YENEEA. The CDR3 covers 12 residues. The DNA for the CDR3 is TGTGCCAGCAGCCCTACTACCGGGGAGCTGTTTTTT. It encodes CASSPTTGELFF.

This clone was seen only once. This CDR3 reads CASGLGDGTNYGYTF. The DNA of the CDR3 is TGTGCTAGTGGTTTAGGGGACGGAACTAACTATGGCTACACCTTC. This rearrangement joins TRBV12-5 to TRBJ1-2, with D perhaps TRBD1 (5 bases). The CDR3 contains 15 residues. Trimming took 3 bases from V and 0 from J, leaving 11 bases between them. Germline CDR1 LGHNT, CDR2 FRNRAP.

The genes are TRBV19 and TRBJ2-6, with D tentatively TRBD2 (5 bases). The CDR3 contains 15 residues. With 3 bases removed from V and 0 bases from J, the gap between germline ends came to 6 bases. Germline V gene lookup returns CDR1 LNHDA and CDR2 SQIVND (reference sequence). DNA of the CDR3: TGTGCCAGTAGTATCGGGGTCTCTGGGGCCAACGTCCTGACTTTC. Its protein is CASSIGVSGANVLTF.

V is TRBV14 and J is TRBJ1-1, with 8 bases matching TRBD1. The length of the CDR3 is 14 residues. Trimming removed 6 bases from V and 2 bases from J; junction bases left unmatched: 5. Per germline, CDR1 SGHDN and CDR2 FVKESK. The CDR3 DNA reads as TGTGCCAGCAGTCCCAGGGGGCATAACACTGAAGCTTTCTTT. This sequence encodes CASSPRGHNTEAFF.

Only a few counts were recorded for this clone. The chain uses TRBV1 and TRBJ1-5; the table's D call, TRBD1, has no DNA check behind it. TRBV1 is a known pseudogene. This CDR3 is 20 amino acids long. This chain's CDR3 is CTSSQDPDRGFFNSNQPQHF. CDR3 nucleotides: TGCACCAGCAGCCAAGATCCGGACAGAGGCTTTTTTAATAGCAATCAGCCCCAGCATTTT.